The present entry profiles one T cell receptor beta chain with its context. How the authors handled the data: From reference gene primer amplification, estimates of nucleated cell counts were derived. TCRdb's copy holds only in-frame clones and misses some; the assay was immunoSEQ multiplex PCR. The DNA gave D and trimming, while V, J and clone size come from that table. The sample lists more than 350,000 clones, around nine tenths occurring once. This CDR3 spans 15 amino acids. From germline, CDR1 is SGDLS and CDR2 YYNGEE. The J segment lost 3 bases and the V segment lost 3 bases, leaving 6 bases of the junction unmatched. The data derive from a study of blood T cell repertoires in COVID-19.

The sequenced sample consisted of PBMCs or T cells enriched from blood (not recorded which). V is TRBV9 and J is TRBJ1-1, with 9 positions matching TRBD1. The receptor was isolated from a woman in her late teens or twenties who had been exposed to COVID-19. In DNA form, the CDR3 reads TGTGCCAGCAGCGCCGGGGGGGACAGGGACACTGAAGCTTTCTTT. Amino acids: CASSAGGDRDTEAFF.